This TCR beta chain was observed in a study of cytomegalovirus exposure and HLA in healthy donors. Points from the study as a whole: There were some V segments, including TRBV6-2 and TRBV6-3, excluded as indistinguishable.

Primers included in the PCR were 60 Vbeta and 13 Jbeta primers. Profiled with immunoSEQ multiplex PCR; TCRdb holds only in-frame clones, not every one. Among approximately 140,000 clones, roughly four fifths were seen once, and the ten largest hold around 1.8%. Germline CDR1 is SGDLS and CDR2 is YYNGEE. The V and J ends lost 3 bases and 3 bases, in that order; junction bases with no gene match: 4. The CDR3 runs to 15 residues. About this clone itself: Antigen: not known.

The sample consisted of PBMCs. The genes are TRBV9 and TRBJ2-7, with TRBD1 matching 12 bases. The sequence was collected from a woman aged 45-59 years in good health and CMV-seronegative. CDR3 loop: CASSAGDRGLYEQYF. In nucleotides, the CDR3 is TGTGCCAGCAGCGCGGGGGACAGGGGGCTCTACGAGCAGTACTTC.